The clone carrying this TCR beta chain was seen ten or more times. Its antigen remains unknown. The V gene lost 10 bases and the J gene lost 3 bases, with 16 bases spanning the gap. This CDR3 has 14 residues. Germline V gene sequence: CDR1 MNHNS, CDR2 SASEGT. The data were taken from a study of metastatic and nonmetastatic thyroid tumors. As for the study in general: A comparison of repertoires was made across blood and tumor or nodule tissue from malignant and benign thyroid patients. General study results and limits: According to reports, the diversity of TCR beta was significantly higher in malignant thyroid tumors than in benign nodules, and this held in both blood and tumor samples.

Among the patients, none had received any treatment before thyroid surgery. Per the original methods: Building a distant-metastasis classifier for papillary thyroid cancer drew on CDR3 differences across clinicopathological groups. MiXCR was used by TCRdb to re-call the PCR reads. TCRdb assigned the V and J calls; the authors' analysis was not used. This sample has around 34,000 clones; 15% to 20% occur once, and the top ten carry 7.5% to 9.5%. This chain joins TRBV6-1 and TRBJ1-5; possibly TRBD1 for D (5 bases). The TCR comes from a female donor with papillary thyroid cancer or a benign thyroid nodule (not recorded which). Some clones in this sample may be carry-over from other donors' samples. Sequenced input: blood. The CDR3 region is CATYTQGYNQPQHF. The DNA for the CDR3 is TGTGCCACCTATACTCAGGGCTACAATCAGCCCCAGCATTTT.